The rows below give T cell receptor beta chains drawn from one sample of a study of blood T cell repertoires in COVID-19. Assay used: immunoSEQ multiplex PCR; TCRdb lists only in-frame clones, some missing. The sample shows 200,000 to 250,000 clones, under 90% of them seen only once. Material: PBMCs or T cells enriched from blood (not recorded which). Receptors originate from a man in his fifties or sixties who had recovered from COVID-19. CDR3s include the opening cysteine and the closing phenylalanine or tryptophan. Each record gives: J gene, V gene, D gene, clone size, CDR3 DNA, CDR3 protein. The D gene is left open where the match is weak. Part of the rows lack a size; the others show once, few, many or a class for expanded clones.

TRBJ2-7 TRBV3-1/TRBV3-2 TRBD1 - TGTGCCAGCAGCGTTAAACAGGGGGCGAACGAGCAGTACTTC CASSVKQGANEQYF
TRBJ2-2 TRBV2 - - TGTGCCAGCAGTGAAAGTGACAGGAACACCGGGGAGCTGTTTTTT CASSESDRNTGELFF
TRBJ2-4 TRBV6-5 - - TGTGCCAGCAATCAGGGGATAGCCAAAAACATTCAGTACTTC CASNQGIAKNIQYF
TRBJ1-1 TRBV6-2/TRBV6-3 TRBD1 - TGTGCCAGCAACCCAGGGGGCCTGCGTACTGAAGCTTTCTTT CASNPGGLRTEAFF
TRBJ2-1 TRBV11-2 TRBD1 - TGTGCCAGCACGTCTACAGGGGGCGACTACCCAAATGAGCAGTTCTTC CASTSTGGDYPNEQFF
TRBJ2-1 TRBV11-3 - - TGTGCCAGCAGCTTGAGCGACAATGAGCAGTTCTTC CASSLSDNEQFF
TRBJ1-5 TRBV19 - - TGTGCCAGTAGTACTCCAGGGTCCCATCAGCCCCAGCATTTT CASSTPGSHQPQHF
TRBJ2-7 TRBV6-5 - few TGTGCCAGCAGTACAGGGTCCCCTATCTACGAGCAGTACTTC CASSTGSPIYEQYF
TRBJ1-1 TRBV21-1 - - TGTGTCAGCAGCAAAGGGCCGGGAGGGGTCTTGAACACTGAAGCTTTCTTT CVSSKGPGGVLNTEAFF
TRBJ2-5 TRBV18 TRBD2 - TGTGCCAGCTCACCGGGGAGCGGGGTGGCCGGAGAGACCCAGTACTTC CASSPGSGVAGETQYF
TRBJ2-7 TRBV5-1 - - TGCGCCAGCAGGACTTCTTCGAGCTCCTACGAGCAGTACTTC CASRTSSSSYEQYF
TRBJ1-2 TRBV3-1/TRBV3-2 TRBD1 once TGTGCCAGCACCCCGGGACAGGGAAAAATTGGCTACACCTTC CASTPGQGKIGYTF
TRBJ2-3 TRBV5-1 - - TGCGCCAGCAGCTTGGGTACAGGACCCACAGATACGCAGTATTTT CASSLGTGPTDTQYF
TRBJ1-6 TRBV5-1 - many TGCGCCAGCAGCTTTGGGGAGGACAATTCACCCCTCCACTTT CASSFGEDNSPLHF
TRBJ1-5 TRBV3-1/TRBV3-2 - - TGTGCCAGCAGCCACGGCAATCAGCCCCAGCATTTT CASSHGNQPQHF